The rows below give T cell receptor beta chains drawn from one sample of a study of T cells in Graves' hyperthyroidism and ophthalmopathy. MiXCR, applied by TCRdb to the multiplex PCR reads, yields one record per CDR3 protein. The sample includes 700,000 or so distinct CDR3 sequences, over 15% of them seen just once. The sequenced material came from blood. These receptors came from a man between 18 and 29 years old with Graves' hyperthyroidism. Both conserved end residues are part of each CDR3. The D gene is left open where the match is weak. Some rows have no size entry. The others give once, few or many, or a class for an expanded clone.

D: -; size: -; V: TRBV30; J: TRBJ1-2; CDR3: CASWPTVANYGYTF; DNA: TGTGCCTCCTGGCCGACAGTTGCTAACTATGGCTACACCTTC
D: -; size: many; V: TRBV30; J: TRBJ2-1; CDR3: CAWSVSGPTSEQFF; DNA: TGTGCCTGGAGTGTTTCCGGGCCTACAAGTGAGCAGTTCTTC
D: -; size: many; V: TRBV27; J: TRBJ2-5; CDR3: CASSLASGETQYF; DNA: TGTGCCAGCAGTTTAGCGTCCGGAGAGACCCAGTACTTC
D: -; size: -; V: TRBV7-3; J: TRBJ1-1; CDR3: CASSSEMNTEAFF; DNA: TGTGCCAGCAGCTCTGAAATGAACACTGAAGCTTTCTTT
D: -; size: few; V: TRBV4-2; J: TRBJ1-2; CDR3: CASSQGPNYGYTF; DNA: TGTGCCAGCAGCCAGGGGCCTAACTATGGCTACACCTTC
D: TRBD2; size: many; V: TRBV2; J: TRBJ2-7; CDR3: CAHGREGEQYF; DNA: TGTGCCCACGGGAGGGAAGGCGAGCAGTACTTC
D: TRBD1; size: few; V: TRBV7-2; J: TRBJ1-2; CDR3: CASSSWDRHYGYTF; DNA: TGTGCCAGCAGCTCCTGGGACAGGCATTATGGCTACACCTTC
D: -; size: many; V: TRBV5-1; J: TRBJ1-1; CDR3: CASSPGALNTEAFF; DNA: TGCGCCAGCAGCCCAGGGGCCCTGAACACTGAAGCTTTCTTT
D: -; size: many; V: TRBV13; J: TRBJ2-7; CDR3: CASSLERGNEQYF; DNA: TGTGCCAGCAGCTTAGAGAGGGGCAACGAGCAGTACTTC
D: -; size: -; V: TRBV20-1; J: TRBJ1-6; CDR3: CSARTFSGTINSPLHF; DNA: TGCAGTGCTAGAACTTTTTCAGGGACCATAAATTCACCCCTCCACTTT
D: -; size: -; V: TRBV13; J: TRBJ2-6; CDR3: CASTNQKAYSSGANVLTF; DNA: TGTGCCAGCACTAACCAGAAGGCCTACAGCTCTGGGGCCAACGTCCTGACTTTC
D: -; size: -; V: TRBV29-1; J: TRBJ1-2; CDR3: CSVRTANYGYTF; DNA: TGCAGCGTAAGGACAGCTAACTATGGCTACACCTTC
D: -; size: -; V: TRBV7-2; J: TRBJ1-1; CDR3: CASSFSKNTEAFF; DNA: TGTGCCAGCAGCTTCTCGAAGAACACTGAAGCTTTCTTT
D: -; size: many; V: TRBV2; J: TRBJ2-2; CDR3: CASSDQRKSTTGELFF; DNA: TGTGCCAGCAGTGATCAGCGGAAAAGTACCACCGGGGAGCTGTTTTTT
D: -; size: few; V: TRBV6-1; J: TRBJ1-3; CDR3: CASSKGFTGNTIYF; DNA: TGTGCCAGCAGTAAAGGGTTTACTGGAAACACCATATATTTT
D: -; size: -; V: TRBV20-1; J: TRBJ1-6; CDR3: CSARPDPSAYNSPLHF; DNA: TGCAGTGCTAGGCCGGACCCCTCCGCCTATAATTCACCCCTCCACTTT
D: TRBD2; size: -; V: TRBV7-2; J: TRBJ2-7; CDR3: CAGSPQSGTYEQYF; DNA: TGTGCCGGCAGCCCTCAAAGCGGGACGTACGAGCAGTACTTC
D: TRBD1; size: few; V: TRBV27; J: TRBJ2-7; CDR3: CASGQGVQYEQYF; DNA: TGTGCCAGCGGACAGGGCGTTCAATACGAGCAGTACTTC
D: -; size: many; V: TRBV10-1; J: TRBJ2-5; CDR3: CASSEFRTKGYETQYF; DNA: TGCGCCAGCAGTGAGTTCAGGACTAAGGGATACGAGACCCAGTACTTC
D: -; size: many; V: TRBV18; J: TRBJ1-5; CDR3: CASSPFQVQGNNQPQHF; DNA: TGTGCCAGCTCACCATTTCAGGTCCAGGGGAACAATCAGCCCCAGCATTTT
D: TRBD1; size: few; V: TRBV7-9; J: TRBJ2-1; CDR3: CASRPRGQGLDEQFF; DNA: TGTGCCAGCAGACCCCGAGGACAGGGTTTGGATGAGCAGTTCTTC
D: -; size: few; V: TRBV5-1; J: TRBJ2-1; CDR3: CASSFGGFNNEQFF; DNA: TGCGCCAGCAGCTTCGGGGGTTTCAACAATGAGCAGTTCTTC
D: -; size: -; V: TRBV25-1; J: TRBJ1-1; CDR3: CASSGARDRHGAFF; DNA: TGTGCCAGCAGTGGGGCAAGGGACCGGCACGGAGCTTTCTTT
D: -; size: many; V: TRBV28; J: TRBJ1-2; CDR3: CASTSTQGGGDGYTF; DNA: TGTGCCAGCACCTCAACGCAAGGAGGGGGTGATGGCTACACCTTC
D: -; size: many; V: TRBV20-1; J: TRBJ2-1; CDR3: CSARDRASTNEQFF; DNA: TGCAGTGCTAGAGATCGGGCGTCAACTAATGAGCAGTTCTTC
D: -; size: -; V: TRBV28; J: TRBJ2-7; CDR3: CASRNGGIYEQYF; DNA: TGTGCCAGCAGAAATGGGGGTATCTACGAGCAGTACTTC
D: TRBD2; size: once; V: TRBV12-3/TRBV12-4; J: TRBJ2-7; CDR3: CASSSGLAGNEQYF; DNA: TGTGCCAGCAGTTCGGGACTAGCGGGAAACGAGCAGTACTTC
D: -; size: few; V: TRBV12-3/TRBV12-4; J: TRBJ2-7; CDR3: CASSFIPNLYEQYF; DNA: TGTGCCAGCAGTTTTATCCCAAACCTATACGAGCAGTACTTC
D: -; size: many; V: TRBV7-6; J: TRBJ2-3; CDR3: CASSHGGGRATDTQYF; DNA: TGTGCCAGCAGCCACGGAGGGGGCAGGGCGACAGATACGCAGTATTTT
D: TRBD2; size: few; V: TRBV4-1; J: TRBJ2-1; CDR3: CASSRLAGVDEQFF; DNA: TGCGCCAGCAGCCGACTAGCGGGAGTAGATGAGCAGTTCTTC
D: -; size: few; V: TRBV20-1; J: TRBJ2-5; CDR3: CSATLPPQGLQETQYF; DNA: TGCAGTGCTACCTTACCGCCCCAGGGACTCCAAGAGACCCAGTACTTC
D: -; size: -; V: TRBV10-3; J: TRBJ2-2; CDR3: CAISDQRESGELFF; DNA: TGTGCCATCAGCGACCAAAGGGAGTCCGGGGAGCTGTTTTTT
D: -; size: -; V: TRBV28; J: TRBJ2-1; CDR3: CASSLGFADEQFF; DNA: TGTGCCAGCAGTCTTGGGTTCGCAGATGAGCAGTTCTTC
D: -; size: many; V: TRBV11-3; J: TRBJ1-2; CDR3: CASSSMGQGGGYTF; DNA: TGTGCCAGCAGCTCCATGGGGCAGGGCGGCGGCTACACCTTC
D: -; size: few; V: TRBV7-3; J: TRBJ2-2; CDR3: CASSLNPGPGELFF; DNA: TGTGCCAGCAGCTTAAACCCCGGCCCCGGGGAGCTGTTTTTT
D: TRBD1; size: few; V: TRBV28; J: TRBJ2-7; CDR3: CASSLGYRGFEQYF; DNA: TGTGCCAGCAGCTTGGGGTACAGGGGATTCGAGCAGTACTTC
D: TRBD1; size: many; V: TRBV12-3/TRBV12-4; J: TRBJ2-7; CDR3: CASSLNTGGIYEQYF; DNA: TGTGCCAGCAGTTTAAATACAGGGGGCATCTACGAGCAGTACTTC
D: TRBD1; size: many; V: TRBV28; J: TRBJ2-7; CDR3: CASSWGPRDRVSYEQYF; DNA: TGTGCCAGCAGTTGGGGGCCCCGGGACAGGGTTTCCTACGAGCAGTACTTC
D: -; size: -; V: TRBV19; J: TRBJ2-6; CDR3: CASSIRRPLISGANVLTF; DNA: TGTGCCAGTAGTATAAGGCGACCTCTTATATCCGGGGCCAACGTCCTGACTTTC
D: -; size: medium-sized; V: TRBV28; J: TRBJ2-1; CDR3: CASSLRAVSYNEQFF; DNA: TGTGCCAGCAGTTTACGGGCGGTTTCCTACAATGAGCAGTTCTTC
D: -; size: -; V: TRBV29-1; J: TRBJ1-1; CDR3: CSVAEWGTEAFF; DNA: TGCAGCGTTGCCGAGTGGGGCACTGAAGCTTTCTTT
D: TRBD2; size: -; V: TRBV2; J: TRBJ2-7; CDR3: CASSEILAGGAYEQYF; DNA: TGTGCCAGCAGTGAAATCCTAGCGGGAGGAGCGTACGAGCAGTACTTC
D: -; size: few; V: TRBV9; J: TRBJ1-1; CDR3: CASNEGRPNTEAFF; DNA: TGTGCCAGCAACGAAGGACGTCCGAACACTGAAGCTTTCTTT
D: TRBD2; size: few; V: TRBV3-1; J: TRBJ2-7; CDR3: CASSRGTSGRGEQYF; DNA: TGTGCCAGCAGCCGTGGGACTAGCGGGAGAGGAGAGCAGTACTTC
D: -; size: many; V: TRBV2; J: TRBJ2-3; CDR3: CASSEGHPTQYF; DNA: TGTGCCAGCAGTGAGGGGCACCCGACGCAGTATTTT
D: -; size: many; V: TRBV11-2; J: TRBJ2-5; CDR3: CASTPREGPSPGTQYF; DNA: TGTGCCAGCACCCCTCGCGAGGGCCCATCCCCGGGGACCCAGTACTTC
D: TRBD2; size: many; V: TRBV9; J: TRBJ2-3; CDR3: CASSVRSGRATDTQYF; DNA: TGTGCCAGCAGCGTACGGAGCGGGAGGGCCACAGATACGCAGTATTTT
D: -; size: -; V: TRBV9; J: TRBJ2-3; CDR3: CASSKGEFTDTQYF; DNA: TGTGCCAGCAGCAAAGGAGAGTTCACAGATACGCAGTATTTT
D: -; size: -; V: TRBV5-5; J: TRBJ2-7; CDR3: CASSLHSRVGAYEQYF; DNA: TGTGCCAGCAGCTTGCACTCCCGGGTCGGGGCCTACGAGCAGTACTTC
D: TRBD2; size: few; V: TRBV12-5; J: TRBJ2-1; CDR3: CASGDSSGSPNNEQFF; DNA: TGTGCTAGTGGTGATTCTAGCGGGAGTCCTAACAATGAGCAGTTCTTC
D: -; size: -; V: TRBV28; J: TRBJ1-5; CDR3: CAISESPRQPQHF; DNA: TGTGCCATCAGTGAATCCCCTCGACAGCCCCAGCATTTT